This record looks at one T cell receptor beta chain sequence and its context. The antigen is undetermined. This CDR3 has 12 amino acids. A DNA sequence was not provided. Germline V gene lookup returns CDR1 MNHEY and CDR2 SMNVEV (reference sequence). Generated by immunoSEQ multiplex PCR, the TCRdb table keeps only in-frame clones and is missing some. The sample data list just under 10,000 clones. The data stem from a study of synovial regulatory T cells in juvenile arthritis. Study overall: A few patients were therapy-naive; 5 to 7 received methotrexate alone. General observations from the study: iaTreg cells shared more CDR3 sequences with synovial Tregs than other blood Tregs did.

The TCR sequence derives from a donor between 2 and 29 years old with juvenile idiopathic arthritis. Sequencing was performed on Treg cells from blood. The subset here: remaining (HLA-DR-negative) circulating blood Treg cells. The chain employs TRBV27 and TRBJ1-2; TCRdb lists TRBD1, though no DNA is available to test this call. The CDR3 is CASSLTGLGYTF.